This T cell receptor beta chain was recovered during a study of T cells in Graves' hyperthyroidism and ophthalmopathy. Recently diagnosed hyperthyroidism of less than 2 months' duration affected patients aged 18 to 65. Uncontrolled infection, other autoimmune disease, pregnancy or lactation led to exclusion. Extraction of PBMCs used roughly 10 ml of fresh peripheral blood. Researchers amplified the TCR beta CDR3 regions from RNA transcripts. HTBI primers were the set used in a first-round RT-PCR of the TCR CDR3. TCRdb fed the multiplex PCR reads into MiXCR, producing one record per CDR3 protein. The table records roughly 180,000 distinct CDR3 sequences, 17% of them present only once. A remark on this clonotype: What it binds is not known.

V lost 4 bases to trimming and J lost 1 base; unmatched junction nucleotides: 7. This CDR3 contains 17 residues. The germline gives CDR1 LGHDT, CDR2 YNNKEL (reference sequence). Study-level results: Ophthalmopathy was told apart from stable hyperthyroidism by a 13 V-J model.

The rearrangement links TRBV3-1 to TRBJ2-2; 9 positions agree with TRBD1. The sequenced sample was blood. This receptor was taken from a woman aged 45-59 years with Graves' hyperthyroidism. DNA for the CDR3: TGTGCCAGCAGCCCCGTCTCGGGACAGGGGAACACCGGGGAGCTGTTTTTT. This encodes CASSPVSGQGNTGELFF.